The source of this T cell receptor (beta chain) is a study of regulatory T cells in long-lasting Graves disease. Noted time point: newly diagnosed GD, antithyroid drugs for less than 3 months. Scientists built the TCR library using RNA that was extracted from PBMCs. In building TCR beta libraries, iRepertoire HTBI primers were used together with Arm-PCR of CDR3 regions. TCRdb passed the multiplex PCR reads through MiXCR, listing each CDR3 protein once. The repertoire holds under 250,000 distinct CDR3 sequences, with roughly 21% as singletons. In regard to this clonotype: What it binds is unknown.

The study's findings and limits: The TCR repertoire of persistent Graves' patients was less diverse than that of newly diagnosed ones.

This CDR3 spans 15 amino acids. Germline assignment: CDR1 LNHDA and CDR2 SQIVND (reference sequence). Trimming took off 6 bases at V and 0 bases at J, with 12 bases between the two ends. The receptor was derived from a female donor with Graves disease. The V call is TRBV19, the J call TRBJ2-1, with TRBD2 as a possible D gene (6 bases). Sequencing used peripheral blood mononuclear cells (PBMCs), obtained at new diagnosis, from a patient treated with antithyroid drugs. Here the CDR3 DNA reads TGTGCCAGTAGCCTGACTAGTGCCTCCTACAATGAGCAGTTCTTC. This codes for CASSLTSASYNEQFF.